The entry below gives a single T cell receptor beta chain sequence along with its context. Germline V gene sequence: CDR1 SGHVS, CDR2 FNYEAQ. There are 17 residues in the CDR3. Trimming removed 4 bases at V and 7 bases at J, with 26 bases between. TCRdb's table, derived via immunoSEQ multiplex PCR, lists solely in-frame clones and lacks some. Of under 600,000 clones listed, less than 98% were seen once; the top ten hold 0.057%. The sample comes from a study of shared clonotypes between healthy human individuals. The TCR originated in a woman younger than 45 in good health. Input material: naive CD4+ T cells sorted from blood. The subset here: CD45RA+ positively selected. V usage is TRBV7-6 and J usage is TRBJ2-7, with no clear D. CDR3: CASSSALGYPVRWEQYF. In DNA, the CDR3 is TGTGCCAGCAGCTCTGCTCTCGGCTACCCAGTGAGGTGGGAGCAGTACTTC.